The 5 T cell receptor beta chains below come from one sample, sequenced in a study of T cell changes during pregnancy in multiple sclerosis. The repertoire was sequenced with immunoSEQ multiplex PCR; TCRdb's copy has only in-frame clones and lacks some. The sample has about 77,000 clones, 89% seen once; the top ten hold approximately 2%. Sequenced here: peripheral blood, sampled before pregnancy. All receptors derive from a female donor with multiple sclerosis, enrolled in a pregnancy study.

The chain has TRBV30 and TRBJ2-2, with D possibly matching TRBD1 (6 bases). Germline values: CDR1 GTSNPN, CDR2 SVGIG (reference sequence). The CDR3 covers 13 residues. The germline V and J ends were trimmed by 3 bases and 9 bases, with 14 bases remaining between them. Written as DNA, the CDR3 is TGTGCCTGGAGGTGGGCAGGGGTCCGGGAGCTGTTTTTT. Protein sequence: CAWRWAGVRELFF.

V and J are TRBV4-3 and TRBJ2-7, with D perhaps TRBD2 (7 bases). Germline assignment: CDR1 LGHNA and CDR2 YSLEER. V lost 0 bases to trimming and J lost 3 bases, with 12 bases between them. The length of the CDR3 is 15 residues. CDR3 protein: CASSQDGRGNYEQYF. The DNA for the CDR3 is TGCGCCAGCAGCCAAGATGGGAGGGGGAACTACGAGCAGTACTTC.

The table lists this clone with a count of one. The rearrangement uses TRBV5-4 and TRBJ2-7, with 8 bases matching TRBD1. Trimming at V came to 0 bases and at J to 2 bases, leaving 4 bases not matched to a gene. The V gene's germline CDR1 is SGHNT and CDR2 YYREEE (reference sequence). The CDR3 sequence is 15 residues long. The CDR3 coding sequence is TGTGCCAGCAGCTTGGGACAGGGGTCACCCTACGAGCAGTACTTC. It codes for CASSLGQGSPYEQYF.

This sequence joins TRBV15 and TRBJ2-7, with D uncertain. The CDR3 is 13 residues long. Trimming cost V 4 bases and J 6 bases, with 13 bases left between them. Germline V gives CDR1 LNHNV, CDR2 YYDKDF (reference sequence). CDR3: CATSTIRGGEQYF. The CDR3 bases are TGTGCCACCAGCACAATCCGCGGTGGCGAGCAGTACTTC. The variable domain in full, completed from reference TRBV15 and TRBJ2-7, reads DAMVIQNPRYQVTQFGKPVTLSCSQTLNHNVMYWYQQKSSQAPKLLFHYYDKDFNNEADTPDNFQSRRPNTSFCFLDIRSPGLGDTAMYLCATSTIRGGEQYFGPGTRLTVT.

The V gene is TRBV25-1, the J gene TRBJ2-7, with 7 positions matching TRBD2. The V segment lost 8 bases and the J segment 3 bases; nucleotides outside the gene matches: 7. Per the germline V gene, CDR1 is MGHDK and CDR2 is SYGVNS. This CDR3 comprises 13 residues. CDR3 sequence reads: CASGKRGLYEQYF. CDR3 sequence (DNA): TGTGCCAGCGGAAAGCGGGGACTCTACGAGCAGTACTTC.